Following are 26 T cell receptor beta chains from one sample sequenced in a study of cytomegalovirus exposure and HLA in healthy donors. The PCR ran on 60 Vbeta and 13 Jbeta primers. Profiled with immunoSEQ multiplex PCR; TCRdb holds only in-frame clones, not every one. Among more than 90,000 clones listed, 75% to 80% were seen once. Sample: PBMCs. Receptors were obtained from a female donor in good health and CMV-seronegative.

The V call is TRBV5-1, the J call TRBJ1-5, with 12 bases aligning to TRBD1. CDR3 length: 15 amino acids. The germline gives CDR1 SGHRS, CDR2 YFSETQ. The V and J ends lost 5 bases and 6 bases, in that order; junction bases with no gene match: 6. CDR3 bases: TGCGCCAGCAGACCCGGGACAGGGGGCTTTCAGCCCCAGCATTTT. It specifies CASRPGTGGFQPQHF.

The genes are TRBV2 and TRBJ2-7, with a tentative D call TRBD1 (6 bases). This CDR3 is built from 14 residues. Looked up from germline, CDR1 is SNHLY and CDR2 is FYNNEI. The V end was cut by 3 bases, the J end by 0 bases, with 9 bases between. DNA of the CDR3: TGTGCCAGCAGTGAGGGGGCTGGCTCCTACGAGCAGTACTTC. Protein sequence: CASSEGAGSYEQYF. Full variable domain (outside the CDR3, taken from reference TRBV2 and TRBJ2-7): EPEVTQTPSHQVTQMGQEVILRCVPISNHLYFYWYRQILGQKVEFLVSFYNNEISEKSEIFDDQFSVERPDGSNFTLKIRSTKLEDSAMYFCASSEGAGSYEQYFGPGTRLTVT.

This chain joins TRBV5-4 and TRBJ1-2; maybe TRBD1 (5 bases). From germline, CDR1 is SGHNT and CDR2 YYREEE (reference sequence). V was shortened by 7 bases and J by 5 bases, with 18 bases between the two germline ends. This CDR3 is 14 amino acids long. The CDR3 protein is CASAPDQGYYGYTF. CDR3 coding DNA: TGTGCCAGCGCCCCAGACCAGGGCTATTATGGCTACACCTTC.

This clone was detected once. The CDR3 DNA reads as TGCGCCAGCAGTCATCCCGAAGATTGGGGAGCCAGCACAGATACGCAGTATTTT. Protein product: CASSHPEDWGASTDTQYF. J is TRBJ2-3 and V is TRBV23-1, with a weak D call TRBD2 (5 bases). TRBV23-1 is reported as an ORF; its role is uncertain. The length of the CDR3 is 18 residues. V gave up 3 bases and J gave up 0 bases, with 19 bases separating them.

The chain links TRBV2 to TRBJ1-3, with D maybe TRBD1 (6 bases). Trimming cost V 6 bases and J 3 bases, with 15 bases left between them. Germline values: CDR1 SNHLY, CDR2 FYNNEI. The CDR3 is made up of 15 amino acids. CDR3 amino acids: CASRVQGRSGNTIYF. The CDR3 DNA is TGTGCCAGCAGGGTACAGGGAAGGAGTGGAAACACCATATATTTT. Using reference TRBV2 and TRBJ1-3 for the parts outside the CDR3, the full variable domain is EPEVTQTPSHQVTQMGQEVILRCVPISNHLYFYWYRQILGQKVEFLVSFYNNEISEKSEIFDDQFSVERPDGSNFTLKIRSTKLEDSAMYFCASRVQGRSGNTIYFGEGSWLTVV.

V and J are TRBV2 and TRBJ2-7; 7 nucleotides line up with TRBD1. The CDR3 is 12 residues long. J was trimmed by 3 bases and V by 6 bases; bases with no gene match: 2. The germline gives CDR1 SNHLY, CDR2 FYNNEI. As DNA, the CDR3 is TGTGCCAGCAGAAGGGACAGCTACGAGCAGTACTTC. Translated, it gives CASRRDSYEQYF.

J is TRBJ1-1 and V is TRBV5-4, with D possibly being TRBD1 (6 bases). The V end was cut by 3 bases, the J end by 1 base, with 13 bases between. CDR1 is SGHNT and CDR2 is YYREEE in the germline V gene (reference sequence). The CDR3 sequence is 15 residues long. CDR3 loop: CASSSGVTKNTEAFF. In nucleotides, the CDR3 is TGTGCCAGCAGCTCAGGGGTAACTAAGAACACTGAAGCTTTCTTT. Filled out from reference TRBV5-4 and TRBJ1-1, the complete variable domain reads ETGVTQSPTHLIKTRGQQVTLRCSSQSGHNTVSWYQQALGQGPQFIFQYYREEENGRGNFPPRFSGLQFPNYSSELNVNALELDDSALYLCASSSGVTKNTEAFFGQGTRLTVV.

The chain links TRBV7-2 to TRBJ1-2, with a tentative D call TRBD1 (6 bases). This CDR3 contains 15 residues. The germline CDR1 and CDR2 sequences are SGHTA and FQGNSA. V lost 5 bases and J 7 bases, leaving 20 bases between the germline ends. CDR3 sequence reads: CASSKASAVRGGYTF. The DNA of the CDR3 is TGTGCCAGCAGCAAAGCTTCGGCAGTCAGGGGTGGCTACACCTTC.

This chain connects TRBV7-3 to TRBJ2-3, with 11 nucleotides matching TRBD2. After removal of 5 bases from V and 2 bases from J, the junction contained 6 bases not matched to a gene. The CDR3 sequence is 16 residues long. The germline CDR1 and CDR2 sequences are SGHTA and FQGTGA. The chain's CDR3 is CASSQTSGGPTDTQYF. The CDR3 bases are TGTGCCAGCAGCCAAACTAGCGGGGGCCCCACAGATACGCAGTATTTT.

The J gene is TRBJ2-7, the V gene TRBV7-2; D perhaps matches TRBD2 (6 bases). V lost 5 bases and J 3 bases, leaving 17 bases between the germline ends. CDR1 is SGHTA and CDR2 is FQGNSA in the germline V gene. The CDR3 is 15 residues long. The CDR3, as DNA: TGTGCCAGCAGCCCCAGACGGGACTCCTTCTACGAGCAGTACTTC. This gives the protein CASSPRRDSFYEQYF.

The chain uses TRBV19 and TRBJ1-6; 11 nucleotides match TRBD1. J was trimmed by 10 bases and V by 11 bases; bases with no gene match: 7. The CDR3 is 13 residues long. Germline V gene sequence: CDR1 LNHDA, CDR2 SQIVND (reference sequence). CDR3 sequence (DNA): TGTGCCTCGGGACAGGGGGTATGGTCACCCCTCCACTTT. This translates into CASGQGVWSPLHF.

This clone was seen only a few times. The rearrangement links TRBV6-1 to TRBJ1-2, with D possibly matching TRBD1 (5 bases). Germline CDR1 is MNHNS and CDR2 is SASEGT. V gave up 3 bases and J gave up 8 bases, with 13 bases separating them. CDR3 length: 13 amino acids. For the CDR3, the DNA is TGTGCCAGCAGTGACAGGGATTCGGGCGGCTACACCTTC. Encoded protein: CASSDRDSGGYTF.

The CDR3 loop is CASSPLDRGAGETQYF. The CDR3 DNA follows: TGTGCCAGCTCACCACTGGATCGGGGGGCCGGAGAGACCCAGTACTTC. The rearrangement uses TRBV18 and TRBJ2-5, with TRBD2 as a possible D gene (7 bases). V lost 1 base, J lost 4 bases, and 16 bases lay in between. The germline V gene has CDR1 KGHSH and CDR2 LQKENI. The CDR3 runs to 16 residues.

There are many counts of this clone. V usage is TRBV19 and J usage is TRBJ1-1; D possibly corresponds to TRBD1 (6 bases). The V gene lost 6 bases and the J gene lost 5 bases, with 25 bases spanning the gap. The CDR3 spans 17 residues. Germline-derived CDR1 and CDR2 are LNHDA and SQIVND (reference sequence). The CDR3 nucleotides read TGTGCCAGTAGCCGAGGATCGGGGGGCAGGATAGGAACTGAAGCTTTCTTT. It codes for CASSRGSGGRIGTEAFF.

This chain joins TRBV18 and TRBJ2-1; D may be TRBD2 (6 bases). Trimming took 5 bases from V and 0 from J, leaving 14 bases between them. The CDR3 spans 16 residues. Germline CDR1 KGHSH, CDR2 LQKENI. The DNA of the CDR3 is TGTGCCAGCTCATTCGCTATCGGGGGCTCCTACAATGAGCAGTTCTTC. Its translation: CASSFAIGGSYNEQFF.

CDR3: CASSGRGQGPYEQYF. CDR3 in DNA: TGTGCCAGCAGCGGGAGGGGACAGGGTCCCTACGAGCAGTACTTC. The gene calls are TRBV5-6 and TRBJ2-7; 9 bases agree with TRBD1. Germline CDR1 is SGHDT and CDR2 is YYEEEE. This CDR3 has 15 residues. The J segment lost 2 bases and the V segment lost 4 bases, leaving 7 bases of the junction unmatched.

This CDR3 reads CASVRGGGTEAFF. In DNA form, the CDR3 reads TGTGCCAGCGTTAGGGGAGGCGGCACTGAAGCTTTCTTT. The V call is TRBV25-1, the J call TRBJ1-1; D perhaps matches TRBD1 (5 bases). This CDR3 contains 13 residues. Germline lookup yields CDR1 MGHDK and CDR2 SYGVNS. Trimming cost V 8 bases and J 4 bases, with 14 bases left between them.

The CDR3 sequence is CASSLAAGVQPQHF. CDR3 DNA: TGTGCCAGCAGCTTGGCCGCAGGGGTTCAGCCCCAGCATTTT. V gene TRBV5-6 combines with J gene TRBJ1-5; possible D gene TRBD1, 6 bases. CDR1 and CDR2 (germline): SGHDT, YYEEEE. The CDR3 sequence is 14 residues long. The ends were cut back, 0 bases at V and 6 bases at J, with 10 bases in the middle.

The chain is built from TRBV4-1 and TRBJ2-4; D perhaps matches TRBD2 (5 bases). The germline CDR1 and CDR2 sequences are MGHRA and YSYEKL. V lost 4 bases and J lost 0, with 16 bases in between. The CDR3 is 17 residues long. The CDR3 DNA sequence: TGCGCCAGCAGCCCCAATTCGGGGTCTGAAGCCAAAAACATTCAGTACTTC. It translates to CASSPNSGSEAKNIQYF.

This clone was seen a few times. The genes are TRBV6-1 and TRBJ1-4; perhaps TRBD1 as D (6 bases). The CDR3 has 13 amino acids. Germline lookup yields CDR1 MNHNS and CDR2 SASEGT. V was trimmed by 11 bases and J by 0 bases, leaving 10 bases between them. The CDR3 spells CAVQGATNEKLFF. The DNA for the CDR3 is TGTGCCGTACAGGGTGCAACTAATGAAAAACTGTTTTTT.

This clone has more than one count but fewer than ten. The chain has TRBV27 and TRBJ2-7; 9 bases are shared with TRBD2. Trimming at V came to 3 bases and at J to 7 bases, leaving 4 bases not matched to a gene. The CDR3 is made up of 13 amino acids. From germline, CDR1 is MNHEY and CDR2 SMNVEV (reference sequence). The CDR3 DNA reads TGTGCCAGCAGTTTTCTAGCGGGGACTGAGCAGTACTTC. Its protein product is CASSFLAGTEQYF.

V usage is TRBV29-1 and J usage is TRBJ2-3, with TRBD2 identical over 10 bases. The CDR3 runs to 12 residues. The V segment lost 7 bases and the J segment 4 bases; nucleotides outside the gene matches: 2. Per the germline V gene, CDR1 is SQVTM and CDR2 is ANQGSEA. CDR3: CSASGRADTQYF. The DNA for the CDR3 is TGCAGCGCCAGCGGGAGGGCAGATACGCAGTATTTT.

In its sample, this clone was seen a few times. The V gene is TRBV11-2, the J gene TRBJ1-5; 8 bases line up with TRBD1. CDR1 and CDR2 (germline): SGHAT, FQNNGV. This CDR3 spans 15 amino acids. After removal of 0 bases from V and 6 bases from J, the junction contained 4 bases not matched to a gene. For the CDR3, the DNA is TGTGCCAGCAGCTTAGACAGGGGGCACGCTCAGCCCCAGCATTTT. Encoded protein: CASSLDRGHAQPQHF.

The chain employs TRBV5-1 and TRBJ1-1; 7 nucleotides align to TRBD1. V lost 0 bases to trimming and J lost 11 bases; unmatched junction nucleotides: 13. The germline V gene has CDR1 SGHRS and CDR2 YFSETQ. This CDR3 region has 15 residues. As DNA, the CDR3 is TGCGCCAGCAGCTTGGCCGTTGGACAGGCAGCTGGGGCTTTCTTT. As protein: CASSLAVGQAAGAFF. The whole variable domain, filled in from reference TRBV5-1 and TRBJ1-1, reads KAGVTQTPRYLIKTRGQQVTLSCSPISGHRSVSWYQQTPGQGLQFLFEYFSETQRNKGNFPGRFSGRQFSNSRSEMNVSTLELGDSALYLCASSLAVGQAAGAFFGQGTRLTVV.

V and J are TRBV5-5 and TRBJ2-2; weak D call: TRBD1 (6 bases). V dropped 4 bases and J dropped 1 base, with 8 bases sitting between them. The CDR3 length is 14 residues. Germline CDR1 SGHKS, CDR2 YYEKEE (reference sequence). The CDR3 protein is CASSRTENTGELFF. The CDR3 DNA sequence: TGTGCCAGCAGCCGGACAGAGAACACCGGGGAGCTGTTTTTT.

This chain links TRBV5-1 with TRBJ2-5; D might be TRBD1 (6 bases). The germline CDR1 and CDR2 sequences are SGHRS and YFSETQ. This CDR3 is 13 amino acids long. V lost 0 bases and J lost 5, with 8 bases in between. The CDR3 region has the DNA TGCGCCAGCAGCTTGGGGCAGGGGGAGACCCAGTACTTC. Translating gives CASSLGQGETQYF.